This T cell receptor beta chain came from a study of regulatory T cells in long-lasting Graves disease. Time point noted: persistent/refractory GD, antithyroid drugs over 5 years with positive TRAb. PBMC RNA was the source of the TCR library. In this sample, this clonotype turned up many times. Arm-PCR with iRepertoire HTBI primers amplified the CDR3 regions for these TCR beta libraries. Using its own MiXCR run on the multiplex PCR reads, TCRdb lists one record per CDR3 protein. The sample has roughly 400,000 distinct CDR3 sequences; roughly a fifth are singletons. V lost 4 bases and J lost 9, with 6 bases in between. CDR1 and CDR2 from the germline V gene are SNHLY and FYNNEI. The CDR3 has 11 amino acids.

The specimen was peripheral blood mononuclear cells (PBMCs), collected when the disease was refractory, from a patient treated with antithyroid drugs. The source of this sequence is a female donor with Graves disease. V is TRBV2 and J is TRBJ2-2; D ambiguous. DNA of the CDR3: TGTGCCAGCAGTGTTAGTCGGGAGCTGTTTTTT. This encodes CASSVSRELFF.